A single sample is the source of the 24 T cell receptor beta chains below, sequenced in a study of immune characterization of retroperitoneal liposarcoma. Via MiXCR, TCRdb re-called the PCR reads, giving one row per CDR3 protein. Of 2,000 to 2,500 distinct CDR3 sequences listed, roughly 41% are singletons. Sequences were obtained from tumor tissue. These receptors were taken from a male donor with retroperitoneal liposarcoma.

The V and J genes are TRBV11-2 and TRBJ2-1; 13 nucleotides align to TRBD2. The trim removed 1 base at V and 10 bases at J, leaving 7 bases unmatched. CDR3 length: 16 residues. CDR1 is SGHAT, CDR2 FQNNGV, per germline. In DNA form, the CDR3 reads TGTGCCAGCAGCTTAGCCGGACTAGCGGGAGTTGGAGAGCAGTTCTTC. This translates into CASSLAGLAGVGEQFF.

This sequence joins TRBV6-6 and TRBJ1-2; no reliable D call. V lost 2 bases, J lost 4 bases, and 2 bases lay in between. This CDR3 has 11 residues. The germline V gene has CDR1 MNHNY and CDR2 SVGAGI (reference sequence). The CDR3 here is CASSYTYGYTF. The CDR3 nucleotides read TGTGCCAGCAGTTACACCTATGGCTACACCTTC.

The chain has TRBV12-3 or TRBV12-4 and TRBJ2-1, with unresolved D. The CDR3 consists of 11 residues. V lost 2 bases and J lost 8, with 4 bases in between. For the CDR3, the DNA is TGTGCCAGCAGTTTAATGTATGAGCAGTTCTTC. Protein: CASSLMYEQFF.

The rearrangement uses TRBV12-3 or TRBV12-4 and TRBJ2-1; 8 bases are shared with TRBD2. This CDR3 contains 17 residues. After removal of 5 bases from V and 8 bases from J, the junction contained 17 bases not matched to a gene. CDR3 residues: CASSLQLTSGAGDEQFF. CDR3 coding DNA: TGTGCCAGCAGTCTACAGCTTACTAGCGGAGCCGGGGATGAGCAGTTCTTC.

This clonotype has just a few counts. The gene calls are TRBV11-3 and TRBJ2-1, with TRBD1 identical over 9 bases. The J call is in doubt because the DNA end fits TRBJ2-7 better. CDR1 is SGHNT, CDR2 YENEEA, per germline. The CDR3 loop spans 13 amino acids. CDR3 bases: TGTGCCAGCAGCCAGGGACAGGGAGGCGAGCAGTACTTC. This sequence encodes CASSQGQGGEQYF.

The chain is built from TRBV27 and TRBJ2-1; D could derive from TRBD1 or TRBD2 (5 bases each). The DNA end is more similar to TRBJ2-7, so the J call may be wrong. Germline CDR1 is MNHEY and CDR2 is SMNVEV (reference sequence). The CDR3 sequence is 14 residues long. The CDR3 region is CASSAGTTNNEQYF. As DNA, the CDR3 is TGTGCCAGCAGTGCCGGGACCACTAACAATGAGCAGTACTTC.

J is TRBJ2-3 and V is TRBV7-1; D tentatively reads TRBD1 or TRBD2 (5 bases each). TRBV7-1 is placed among ORFs of uncertain function. The CDR3 is 16 amino acids. Trimming stripped 8 bases from V and 1 base from J, with 19 bases between. The CDR3 DNA sequence: TGTGCCAGCGGTAGGTCCGGGATCAGGGGCACAGATACGCAGTATTTT. Translation: CASGRSGIRGTDTQYF.

This clonotype rates as large. This chain connects TRBV7-2 to TRBJ2-1; 8 bases agree with TRBD2. Germline CDR1 is SGHTA and CDR2 is FQGNSA. This CDR3 region has 15 residues. V lost 5 bases and J lost 10; bases outside the gene matches: 13. The CDR3 spells CASSPWPRGGLEQFF. The CDR3 coding sequence is TGTGCCAGCAGCCCTTGGCCTCGGGGGGGGCTCGAGCAGTTCTTC.

This clonotype appeared a few times. This sequence joins TRBV6-5 and TRBJ1-6; D is unclear. Per germline, CDR1 MNHEY and CDR2 SVGAGI. The CDR3 extends over 15 amino acids. V lost 2 bases to trimming and J lost 8 bases, with 13 bases between them. CDR3 DNA: TGTGCCAGCAGTTACGGGAGGGCAGCGGATTCACCCCTCCACTTT. Its protein product is CASSYGRAADSPLHF.

This chain joins TRBV6-1 and TRBJ2-5; 12 nucleotides match TRBD1. The better agreement between TRBJ2-7 and the DNA end casts doubt on the J call. The CDR3 loop spans 14 amino acids. Germline V lookup: CDR1 MNHNS, CDR2 SASEGT. CDR3 region: CASLGTGGGYEQYF. CDR3 sequence (DNA): TGTGCCTCGCTCGGGACAGGGGGCGGGTACGAGCAGTACTTC.

This clonotype was found a few times. This chain joins TRBV7-2 and TRBJ1-2; D is uncertain. Trimming took 5 bases from V and 7 from J, leaving 20 bases between them. CDR3 length equals 15 residues. The germline gives CDR1 SGHTA, CDR2 FQGNSA. CDR3 region: CASSPEQPPSSGYTF. DNA for the CDR3: TGTGCCAGCAGCCCAGAACAGCCCCCCTCTTCTGGCTACACCTTC.

This clonotype has a handful of counts. The CDR3 bases are TGTGCCAGCAGCTTTCTCGGGAGAGACTTGGGGGAGCAGTACTTC. It is translated as CASSFLGRDLGEQYF. V gene TRBV7-2 combines with J gene TRBJ2-3; TRBD2 is a possible D gene (6 bases). The end of the DNA aligns better with TRBJ2-7, so the J call may be wrong. This CDR3 has 15 amino acids. Germline loops: CDR1 SGHTA, CDR2 FQGNSA.

The gene calls are TRBV7-6 and TRBJ2-3; no reliable D call. V was pared by 4 bases and J by 4 bases, with 6 bases between. The CDR3 is 12 amino acids. Germline lookup yields CDR1 SGHVS and CDR2 FNYEAQ. The CDR3, as DNA: TGTGCCAGCAGCTCACGGCCAGATACGCAGTATTTT. Protein: CASSSRPDTQYF.

This clonotype is large by share. V gene TRBV25-1 combines with J gene TRBJ2-1; the D call may be TRBD1 or TRBD2 (6 bases each). This CDR3 comprises 15 residues. V shed 3 bases and J shed 13 bases, with 22 bases lying between them. CDR1 MGHDK and CDR2 SYGVNS come from the germline V gene. The CDR3 protein is CASSDPRGAGETQFF. DNA of the CDR3: TGTGCCAGCAGTGATCCTAGGGGGGCCGGAGAGACCCAGTTCTTC.

In this sample, this clonotype turned up a few times. This chain links TRBV12-3 or TRBV12-4 with TRBJ2-5, with no clear D. Near its end, the DNA agrees better with TRBJ2-7, so the J call may be wrong. This CDR3 contains 12 residues. The CDR3 here is CASGPTAYEQYF. As DNA, the CDR3 is TGTGCCAGCGGTCCGACCGCCTACGAGCAGTACTTC.

This clonotype showed up just a few times. The chain joins TRBV4-1 to TRBJ2-5; TRBD2 agrees at 15 bases. CDR3 size: 21 residues. CDR1 and CDR2 (germline): MGHRA, YSYEKL. With 1 base clipped from V and 11 bases from J, the junction kept 23 bases outside the gene matches. The CDR3 nucleotides read TGCGCCAGCAGCCAAGTAGGCGGACTAGCGGGAGGGAGTAGCTCCTACAATGAGCAGTACTTC. Translating it yields CASSQVGGLAGGSSSYNEQYF.

CDR3 DNA: TGTGCCAGCAGTTTGGTAGGGCAAGAGACCCAGTACTTC. It codes for CASSLVGQETQYF. The V gene is TRBV27, the J gene TRBJ2-5; D gene ambiguous. Per germline, CDR1 MNHEY and CDR2 SMNVEV (reference sequence). The CDR3 consists of 13 residues. Between the trimmed V and J ends, which lost 3 bases and 2 bases, there was a span of 7 bases.

By its share, this clonotype is large (0.1 to 1%). The V and J genes are TRBV6-1 and TRBJ2-5; TRBD1 aligns across 9 bases. The J call is doubtful: the DNA matches TRBJ2-7 better. This CDR3 has 16 residues. Looked up from germline, CDR1 is MNHNS and CDR2 is SASEGT. The CDR3 region has the DNA TGTGCCAGCAGCGCCCTCCACAGGGGGCTTGACTACGAGCAGTACTTC. It encodes CASSALHRGLDYEQYF.

The chain is built from TRBV6-1 and TRBJ2-1; perhaps D is TRBD1 or TRBD2 (5 bases each). Trimming stripped 4 bases from V and 10 bases from J, with 17 bases between. Per the germline V gene, CDR1 is MNHNS and CDR2 is SASEGT. There are 14 residues in the CDR3. The CDR3: CASSVGEFSYEQFF. The CDR3 coding sequence is TGTGCCAGCAGTGTAGGGGAGTTCTCCTACGAGCAGTTCTTC.

The chain joins TRBV6-1 to TRBJ2-1, with 11 bases aligning to TRBD2. Germline V gene data show CDR1 as MNHNS and CDR2 as SASEGT. The junction had 1 base not matched to a gene; V was cut back by 2 bases and J by 4 bases. This CDR3 is built from 15 residues. CDR3 sequence: CASSETSGGYNEQFF. Here the CDR3 DNA reads TGTGCCAGCAGTGAAACTAGCGGGGGTTACAATGAGCAGTTCTTC.

Remarks on this clonotype: Sequence at one end of the junction differs from germline and may be a read error. This rearrangement joins TRBV11-3 to TRBJ2-1; TRBD1 aligns across 7 bases. The J call may be mistaken, given a closer DNA end match to TRBJ2-7. CDR3 length: 16 residues. In germline, CDR1 is SGHNT, CDR2 YENEEA. CDR3 DNA: TGTGCCAGCAGCCTAGAAGGGGGCAACATGTACAATGAGCAGTACTTC. Translated, it gives CASSLEGGNMYNEQYF.

The rearrangement links TRBV6-1 to TRBJ2-6; no clear D. Germline V gene data show CDR1 as MNHNS and CDR2 as SASEGT. With 1 base removed from V and 2 bases from J, the gap between germline ends came to 9 bases. The CDR3 totals 16 residues. In DNA form, the CDR3 reads TGTGCCAGCAGTGAAGAGGGTAGGGCTGGGGCCAACGTCCTGACTTTC. It yields the protein CASSEEGRAGANVLTF.

The chain couples TRBV11-3 to TRBJ2-3, with D possibly matching TRBD1 (5 bases). The CDR3 sequence is 15 residues long. V lost 0 bases and J 5 bases, leaving 12 bases between the germline ends. Per germline, CDR1 SGHNT and CDR2 YENEEA. CDR3 sequence reads: CASSLDSAGLDTQYF. The CDR3 nucleotides read TGTGCCAGCAGCTTAGATTCGGCAGGGTTAGATACGCAGTATTTT.

CDR3 in DNA: TGTGCCATCAGGGGACAGGGAGGCGAGCAGTACTTC. Translating it yields CAIRGQGGEQYF. V is TRBV10-3 and J is TRBJ2-3; 9 bases agree with TRBD1. The J call may not be correct, given that the DNA end is closer to TRBJ2-7. The germline V gene encodes CDR1 ENHRY and CDR2 SYGVKD. There are 12 residues in the CDR3.